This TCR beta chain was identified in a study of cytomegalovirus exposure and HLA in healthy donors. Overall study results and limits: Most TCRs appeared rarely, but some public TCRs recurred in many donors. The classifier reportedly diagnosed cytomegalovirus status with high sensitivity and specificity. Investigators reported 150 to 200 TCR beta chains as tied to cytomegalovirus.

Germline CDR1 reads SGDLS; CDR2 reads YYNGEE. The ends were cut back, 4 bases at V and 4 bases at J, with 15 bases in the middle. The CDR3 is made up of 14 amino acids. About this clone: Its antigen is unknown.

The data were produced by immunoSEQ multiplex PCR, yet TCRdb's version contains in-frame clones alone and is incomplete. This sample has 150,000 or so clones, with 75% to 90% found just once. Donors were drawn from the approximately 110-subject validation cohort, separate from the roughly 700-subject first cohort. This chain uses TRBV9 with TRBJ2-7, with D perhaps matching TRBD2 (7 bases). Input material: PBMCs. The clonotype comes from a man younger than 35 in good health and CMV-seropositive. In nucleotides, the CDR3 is TGTGCCAGCAGCCAAGGGGGGGAAAGGTACGAGCAGTACTTC. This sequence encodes CASSQGGERYEQYF.